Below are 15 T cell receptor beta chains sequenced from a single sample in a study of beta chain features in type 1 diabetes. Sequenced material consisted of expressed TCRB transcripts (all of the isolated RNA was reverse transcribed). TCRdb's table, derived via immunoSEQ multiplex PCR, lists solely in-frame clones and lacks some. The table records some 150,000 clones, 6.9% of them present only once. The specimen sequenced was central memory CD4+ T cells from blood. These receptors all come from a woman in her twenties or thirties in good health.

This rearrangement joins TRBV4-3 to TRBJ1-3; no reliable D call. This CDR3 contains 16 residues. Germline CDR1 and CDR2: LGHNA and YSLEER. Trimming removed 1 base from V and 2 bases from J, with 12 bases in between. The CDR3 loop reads CASSQARDNPGNTIYF. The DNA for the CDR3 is TGCGCCAGCAGCCAAGCCCGCGACAATCCTGGAAACACCATATATTTT.

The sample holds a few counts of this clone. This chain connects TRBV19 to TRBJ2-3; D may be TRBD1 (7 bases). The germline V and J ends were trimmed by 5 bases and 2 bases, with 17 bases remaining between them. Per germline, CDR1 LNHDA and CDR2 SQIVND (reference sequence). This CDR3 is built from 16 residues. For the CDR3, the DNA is TGTGCCAGTAGTGCTCGGCCAGGGGGACTCACAGATACGCAGTATTTT. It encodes CASSARPGGLTDTQYF.

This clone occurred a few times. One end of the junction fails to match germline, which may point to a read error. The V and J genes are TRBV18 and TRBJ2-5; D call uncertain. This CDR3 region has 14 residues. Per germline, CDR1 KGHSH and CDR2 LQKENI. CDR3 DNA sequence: TGTGCCAGCTCACTCTCGACTCGAGAAGAGGCCCAGTACTTC. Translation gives CASSLSTREEAQYF.

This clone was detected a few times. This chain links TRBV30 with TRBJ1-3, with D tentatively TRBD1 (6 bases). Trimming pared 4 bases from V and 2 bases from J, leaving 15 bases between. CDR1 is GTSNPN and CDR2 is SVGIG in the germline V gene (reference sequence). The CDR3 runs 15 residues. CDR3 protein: CAWTPLSGAGNTIYF. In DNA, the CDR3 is TGTGCCTGGACCCCCCTTTCAGGGGCTGGAAACACCATATATTTT. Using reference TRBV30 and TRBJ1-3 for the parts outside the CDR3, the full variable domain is SQTIHQWPATLVQPVGSPLSLECTVEGTSNPNLYWYRQAAGRGLQLLFYSVGIGQISSEVPQNLSASRPQDRQFILSSKKLLLSDSGFYLCAWTPLSGAGNTIYFGEGSWLTVV.

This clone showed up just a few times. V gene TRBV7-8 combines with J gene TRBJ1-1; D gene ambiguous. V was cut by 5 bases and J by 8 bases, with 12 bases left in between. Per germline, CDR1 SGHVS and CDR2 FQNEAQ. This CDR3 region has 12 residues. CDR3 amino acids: CASSRRLEEAFF. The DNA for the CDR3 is TGTGCCAGCAGCCGTCGACTGGAGGAAGCTTTCTTT.

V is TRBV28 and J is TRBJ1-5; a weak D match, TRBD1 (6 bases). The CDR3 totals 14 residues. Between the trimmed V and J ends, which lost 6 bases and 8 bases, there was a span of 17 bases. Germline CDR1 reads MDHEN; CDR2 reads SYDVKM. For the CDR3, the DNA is TGTGCCAGCAGCCGAACAGGGTCGAATGAGCCCCAGCATTTT. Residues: CASSRTGSNEPQHF.

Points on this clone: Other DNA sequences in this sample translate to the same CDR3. Here the CDR3 reads CASSLVAGFSNQPQHF. The DNA of the CDR3 is TGTGCCAGCAGCTTAGTCGCAGGGTTTAGCAATCAGCCCCAGCATTTT. The V and J genes are TRBV7-2 and TRBJ1-5; TRBD1 might be the D (5 bases). V gave up 1 base and J gave up 0 bases, with 10 bases separating them. This CDR3 is built from 16 residues. Germline CDR1 reads SGHTA; CDR2 reads FQGNSA.

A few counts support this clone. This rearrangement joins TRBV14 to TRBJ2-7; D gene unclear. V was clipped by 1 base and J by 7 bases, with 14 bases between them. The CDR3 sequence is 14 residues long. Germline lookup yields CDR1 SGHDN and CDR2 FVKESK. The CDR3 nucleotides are TGTGCCAGCAGCCAAGGTTTGAGCACGAGGGAGCAGTACTTC. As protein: CASSQGLSTREQYF. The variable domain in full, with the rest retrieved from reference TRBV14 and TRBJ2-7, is EAGVTQFPSHSVIEKGQTVTLRCDPISGHDNLYWYRRVMGKEIKFLLHFVKESKQDESGMPNNRFLAERTGGTYSTLKVQPAELEDSGVYFCASSQGLSTREQYFGPGTRLTVT.

CDR3 loop: CASRGEAGPTDTQYF. In DNA, the CDR3 is TGTGCCAGCAGAGGGGAAGCGGGACCCACAGATACGCAGTATTTT. The chain links TRBV7-2 to TRBJ2-3, with 7 bases aligning to TRBD2. The J segment lost 2 bases and the V segment lost 6 bases, leaving 8 bases of the junction unmatched. Germline assignment: CDR1 SGHTA and CDR2 FQGNSA. The CDR3 runs 15 residues.

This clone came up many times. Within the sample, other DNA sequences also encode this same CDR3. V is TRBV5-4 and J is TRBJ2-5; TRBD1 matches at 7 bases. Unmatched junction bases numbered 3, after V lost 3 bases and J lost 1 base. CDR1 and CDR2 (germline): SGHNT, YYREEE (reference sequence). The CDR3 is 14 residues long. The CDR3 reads CASSSGTAQETQYF. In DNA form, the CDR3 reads TGTGCCAGCAGCTCCGGGACAGCCCAAGAGACCCAGTACTTC.

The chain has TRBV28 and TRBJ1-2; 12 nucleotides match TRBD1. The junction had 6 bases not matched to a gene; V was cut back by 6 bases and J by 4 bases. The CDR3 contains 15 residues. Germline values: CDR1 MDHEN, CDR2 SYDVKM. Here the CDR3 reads CASRSGTGGVYGYTF. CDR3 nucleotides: TGTGCCAGCAGGTCCGGGACAGGGGGCGTCTATGGCTACACCTTC.

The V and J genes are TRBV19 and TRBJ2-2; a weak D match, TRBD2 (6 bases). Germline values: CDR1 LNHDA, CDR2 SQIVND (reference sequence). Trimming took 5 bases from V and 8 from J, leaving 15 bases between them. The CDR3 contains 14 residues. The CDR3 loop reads CASSPSGAGGELFF. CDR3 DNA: TGTGCCAGTAGTCCGTCGGGAGCTGGAGGGGAGCTGTTTTTT.

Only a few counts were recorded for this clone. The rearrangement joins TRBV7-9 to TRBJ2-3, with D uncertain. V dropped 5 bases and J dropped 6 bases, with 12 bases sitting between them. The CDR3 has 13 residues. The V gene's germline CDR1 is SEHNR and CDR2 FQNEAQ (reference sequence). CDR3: CASSLAVRDTQYF. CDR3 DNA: TGTGCCAGCAGCCTCGCCGTCCGGGATACGCAGTATTTT.

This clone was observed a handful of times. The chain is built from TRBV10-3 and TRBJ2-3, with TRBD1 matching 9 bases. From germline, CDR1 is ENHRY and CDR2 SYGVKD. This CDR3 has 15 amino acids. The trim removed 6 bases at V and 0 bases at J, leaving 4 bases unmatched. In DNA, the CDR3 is TGTGCCATCAGGGGGACAGGGAGTAGCACAGATACGCAGTATTTT. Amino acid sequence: CAIRGTGSSTDTQYF.

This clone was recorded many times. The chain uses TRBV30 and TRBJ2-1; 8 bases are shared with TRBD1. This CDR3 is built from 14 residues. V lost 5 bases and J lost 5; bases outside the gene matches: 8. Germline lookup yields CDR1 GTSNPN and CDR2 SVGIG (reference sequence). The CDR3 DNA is TGTGCCTGGTACAGGGGGTGGTCCAACAATGAGCAGTTCTTC. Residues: CAWYRGWSNNEQFF.